A single sample is the source of the 30 T cell receptor beta chains below, sequenced in a study of beta chain features in type 1 diabetes. Study results and caveats: Moderate but significant shortening of TCRB CDR3s was recorded in all four CD4+ subsets from Type 1 diabetes patients.

These receptors lack a known antigen. Sequenced material consisted of expressed TCRB transcripts (all of the isolated RNA was reverse transcribed). Here immunoSEQ multiplex PCR was the method, and the copy in TCRdb shows in-frame clones only, minus some. The sample contains approximately 280,000 clones, over 12% of which appear only once. Input material: naive CD4+ T cells from blood. The receptors here all came from a man aged 18 to 29 with type 1 diabetes.

In its sample, this clone was seen a few times. V and J are TRBV25-1 and TRBJ2-1; D is unresolved. With 2 bases removed from V and 0 bases from J, the gap between germline ends came to 14 bases. The CDR3 extends over 17 amino acids. Germline V lookup: CDR1 MGHDK, CDR2 SYGVNS. The CDR3 sequence: CASSENLNESSYNEQFF. The CDR3 DNA sequence: TGTGCCAGCAGTGAAAATCTTAATGAGAGCTCCTACAATGAGCAGTTCTTC.

The chain carries TRBV27 and TRBJ2-7, with D tentatively TRBD2 (5 bases). V dropped 5 bases and J dropped 7 bases, with 24 bases sitting between them. CDR1 and CDR2 (germline): MNHEY, SMNVEV (reference sequence). The CDR3 has 16 amino acids. CDR3 sequence reads: CASSNPTAGPLSEQYF. The CDR3 region has the DNA TGTGCCAGCAGTAACCCAACGGCGGGTCCCCTTAGTGAGCAGTACTTC.

Only a few counts were recorded for this clone. This chain links TRBV5-1 with TRBJ2-7, with TRBD2 as a possible D gene (6 bases). The CDR3 runs 14 residues. Trimming stripped 2 bases from V and 7 bases from J, with 16 bases between. CDR1 and CDR2 (germline): SGHRS, YFSETQ. The DNA of the CDR3 is TGCGCCAGCAGCTTACCGGGTACTGGAGGGGAGCAGTACTTC. Encoded protein: CASSLPGTGGEQYF.

This clone has more than one count but fewer than ten. Written as DNA, the CDR3 is TGTGCCGGAACAACCTCCCTGGGGACAGCCTATGGCTACACCTTC. It is translated as CAGTTSLGTAYGYTF. This chain connects TRBV2 to TRBJ1-2, with 7 bases aligning to TRBD1. V gave up 11 bases and J gave up 4 bases; unmatched junction bases: 16. The germline gives CDR1 SNHLY, CDR2 FYNNEI. The CDR3 extends over 15 amino acids.

This clone was detected only a few times. The rearrangement uses TRBV6-5 and TRBJ2-7; 9 bases align to TRBD1. V was clipped by 6 bases and J by 8 bases; unmatched bases: 5. Germline lookup yields CDR1 MNHEY and CDR2 SVGAGI. The CDR3 spans 12 residues. CDR3 amino acids: CASRITGGKQYF. The DNA of the CDR3 is TGTGCCAGCAGAATAACAGGGGGCAAGCAGTACTTC.

This clone has just a few counts. The V call is TRBV6-5, the J call TRBJ2-7, with TRBD1 matching over 8 bases. This CDR3 region has 15 residues. The J segment lost 3 bases and the V segment lost 4 bases, leaving 8 bases of the junction unmatched. Germline loops: CDR1 MNHEY, CDR2 SVGAGI. The CDR3 sequence: CASSFRDRWGYEQYF. The CDR3, as DNA: TGTGCCAGCAGTTTTAGGGACAGGTGGGGCTACGAGCAGTACTTC.

The genes are TRBV19 and TRBJ2-5; D remains unclear. This CDR3 spans 15 amino acids. Germline CDR1 LNHDA, CDR2 SQIVND (reference sequence). The V end was cut by 1 base, the J end by 0 bases, with 9 bases between. CDR3 sequence reads: CASSIGAGDQETQYF. CDR3 sequence (DNA): TGTGCCAGTAGTATAGGAGCCGGTGACCAAGAGACCCAGTACTTC.

This clone was detected only a few times. The J gene is TRBJ2-6, the V gene TRBV7-9; tentative D call: TRBD2 (6 bases). The CDR3 totals 16 residues. The germline CDR1 and CDR2 sequences are SEHNR and FQNEAQ (reference sequence). The V and J ends lost 11 bases and 0 bases respectively, with 17 bases between them. Here the CDR3 DNA reads TGTGCCCCGGGGGACGCCACAGACTCTGGGGCCAACGTCCTGACTTTC. Translated: CAPGDATDSGANVLTF. The whole variable domain, filled in from reference TRBV7-9 and TRBJ2-6, reads DTGVSQNPRHKITKRGQNVTFRCDPISEHNRLYWYRQTLGQGPEFLTYFQNEAQLEKSRLLSDRFSAERPKGSFSTLEIQRTEQGDSAMYLCAPGDATDSGANVLTFGAGSRLTVL.

In this sample, this clone turned up a few times. The V call is TRBV28, the J call TRBJ2-7; D is possibly TRBD1 (7 bases). Germline lookup yields CDR1 MDHEN and CDR2 SYDVKM. V was trimmed by 6 bases and J by 4 bases, leaving 13 bases between them. The CDR3 sequence is 13 residues long. The CDR3 bases are TGTGCCAGCAGATCAGGGGGGAGGTACGAGCAGTACTTC. It codes for CASRSGGRYEQYF. Full variable domain (remainder filled in from reference TRBV28 and TRBJ2-7): DVKVTQSSRYLVKRTGEKVFLECVQDMDHENMFWYRQDPGLGLRLIYFSYDVKMKEKGDIPEGYSVSREKKERFSLILESASTNQTSMYLCASRSGGRYEQYFGPGTRLTVT.

Comments on this clone: The sample carries other DNA sequences with the same CDR3. The chain links TRBV7-2 to TRBJ2-5; D possibly corresponds to TRBD2 (5 bases). This CDR3 is built from 13 residues. V lost 1 base to trimming and J lost 5 bases, with 8 bases between them. CDR1 and CDR2 from the germline V gene are SGHTA and FQGNSA. CDR3 in amino acids: CASSLGLAETQYF. In DNA, the CDR3 is TGTGCCAGCAGCTTAGGGCTAGCCGAGACCCAGTACTTC.

The rearrangement uses TRBV6-5 and TRBJ2-7; D might be TRBD1 (6 bases). V was pared by 6 bases and J by 6 bases, with 18 bases between. The CDR3 sequence is 14 residues long. Germline CDR1 and CDR2: MNHEY and SVGAGI. The CDR3 loop reads CASRSGTSAGEQYF. The DNA of the CDR3 is TGTGCCAGCAGGTCCGGGACAAGCGCGGGCGAGCAGTACTTC.

This clone was detected a few times. The rearrangement links TRBV28 to TRBJ1-2; unclear D gene. This CDR3 has 11 amino acids. V lost 3 bases to trimming and J lost 6 bases, with 5 bases between them. Germline CDR1 MDHEN, CDR2 SYDVKM. The CDR3 DNA is TGTGCCAGCAGTTTTGGAGATGGCTACACCTTC. Translation: CASSFGDGYTF.

This chain connects TRBV30 to TRBJ2-3, with TRBD2 identical over 10 bases. Germline lookup yields CDR1 GTSNPN and CDR2 SVGIG (reference sequence). The J segment lost 3 bases and the V segment lost 2 bases, leaving 2 bases of the junction unmatched. CDR3 size: 14 residues. CDR3 nucleotide sequence: TGTGCCTGGAGTTTGACTAGCGGGACAGATACGCAGTATTTT. It encodes CAWSLTSGTDTQYF.

This clone has just a few counts. The chain links TRBV5-4 to TRBJ2-3; D unclear. The CDR3 consists of 12 residues. Germline V lookup: CDR1 SGHNT, CDR2 YYREEE (reference sequence). V lost 3 bases, J lost 1 base, and 3 bases lay in between. Here the CDR3 DNA reads TGTGCCAGCAGCTCTCGCACAGATACGCAGTATTTT. It codes for CASSSRTDTQYF.

The chain employs TRBV7-9 and TRBJ1-6; a possible D gene is TRBD1 (5 bases). V lost 2 bases to trimming and J lost 1 base, with 9 bases between them. Germline values: CDR1 SEHNR, CDR2 FQNEAQ (reference sequence). The CDR3 runs to 16 residues. The CDR3 loop is CASSLMKGSYNSPLHF. The CDR3 nucleotides are TGTGCCAGCAGCTTAATGAAGGGGTCCTATAATTCACCCCTCCACTTT.

The chain recombines TRBV7-2 with TRBJ1-5, with a weak D call TRBD1 (6 bases). Germline V gene data show CDR1 as SGHTA and CDR2 as FQGNSA. Trimming took off 0 bases at V and 1 base at J, with 7 bases between the two ends. The CDR3 loop spans 15 amino acids. The DNA of the CDR3 is TGTGCCAGCAGCTTAGCCAGGGGAAGCAATCAGCCCCAGCATTTT. Its translation: CASSLARGSNQPQHF.

The J gene is TRBJ2-5, the V gene TRBV19; 8 positions match TRBD1. J lost 4 bases, V lost 3 bases, and 7 bases had no gene match. The CDR3 spans 15 residues. CDR1 and CDR2 from the germline V gene are LNHDA and SQIVND (reference sequence). CDR3 sequence (DNA): TGTGCCAGTAGTATCGGGCAGGGGGCAGGAGAGACCCAGTACTTC. It specifies CASSIGQGAGETQYF.

This clone has just a few counts. This chain connects TRBV30 to TRBJ1-4; D gene unclear. Trimming pared 4 bases from V and 4 bases from J, leaving 13 bases between. The germline V gene has CDR1 GTSNPN and CDR2 SVGIG (reference sequence). CDR3 length: 14 amino acids. Here the CDR3 DNA reads TGTGCCTGGAACATCCGGGCGGGTAATGAAAAACTGTTTTTT. It specifies CAWNIRAGNEKLFF.

The V call is TRBV18, the J call TRBJ2-3; no clear D gene. Deletions cut 2 bases from V and 4 bases from J, with 13 bases between. The length of the CDR3 is 15 residues. Germline CDR1 and CDR2: KGHSH and LQKENI. CDR3 nucleotides: TGTGCCAGCTCACCAAATCTCGTCCGGGCAGATACGCAGTATTTT. This encodes CASSPNLVRADTQYF.

The table lists this clone with a few counts. The chain links TRBV5-1 to TRBJ2-1, with TRBD2 matching 9 bases. V lost 0 bases to trimming and J lost 5 bases; unmatched junction nucleotides: 6. Germline CDR1 and CDR2: SGHRS and YFSETQ. The CDR3 runs to 16 residues. This chain's CDR3 is CASSLDESSGDNEQFF. CDR3 coding DNA: TGCGCCAGCAGCTTGGATGAGTCTAGCGGGGACAATGAGCAGTTCTTC.

The chain uses TRBV6-5 and TRBJ2-1, with 9 bases lining up with TRBD2. The CDR3 length is 16 residues. CDR1 MNHEY and CDR2 SVGAGI come from the germline V gene. Trimming removed 0 bases from V and 2 bases from J; junction bases left unmatched: 2. Here the CDR3 reads CASSYSGLAPYNEQFF. DNA for the CDR3: TGTGCCAGCAGTTACTCGGGACTAGCCCCCTACAATGAGCAGTTCTTC.

This clone was seen more than once but under ten times. V and J are TRBV9 and TRBJ2-3; possible D gene TRBD2, 5 bases. Germline V lookup: CDR1 SGDLS, CDR2 YYNGEE. This CDR3 is built from 15 residues. Trimming removed 2 bases at V and 6 bases at J, with 16 bases between. CDR3 nucleotides: TGTGCCAGCAGCGTCGGGATATCATATGGGGATACGCAGTATTTT. The encoded protein is CASSVGISYGDTQYF.

The V and J genes are TRBV23-1 and TRBJ2-5, with D perhaps matching TRBD2 (5 bases). TRBV23-1 is recorded as an ORF, its role being uncertain. Trimming took 0 bases from V and 4 from J, leaving 27 bases between them. The CDR3 is 20 amino acids. CDR3 DNA sequence: TGCGCCAGCAGTCAATCGATCCCAGCGAAGGACTGGGAAGATCTAGAGACCCAGTACTTC. The encoded protein is CASSQSIPAKDWEDLETQYF.

This clone was counted between two and nine times. The chain has TRBV18 and TRBJ2-7, with D possibly TRBD1 on 6 matching bases. The germline V and J ends were trimmed by 0 bases and 5 bases, with 20 bases remaining between them. The CDR3 runs 17 residues. Germline assignment: CDR1 KGHSH and CDR2 LQKENI. The CDR3 DNA is TGTGCCAGCTCACCACCAAGGACAGCGCGCCCGACTGACGAGCAGTACTTC. Residues: CASSPPRTARPTDEQYF.

The chain employs TRBV29-1 and TRBJ2-7; a possible D gene is TRBD2 (6 bases). V shed 4 bases and J shed 3 bases, with 13 bases lying between them. Germline values: CDR1 SQVTM, CDR2 ANQGSEA. The CDR3 runs 13 residues. The CDR3 sequence is CSVVGRGLYEQYF. Here the CDR3 DNA reads TGCAGCGTTGTCGGGAGAGGTCTCTACGAGCAGTACTTC.

The chain employs TRBV27 and TRBJ2-7; 7 nucleotides align to TRBD1. The CDR3 has 14 amino acids. Germline V lookup: CDR1 MNHEY, CDR2 SMNVEV (reference sequence). Trimming cost V 4 bases and J 4 bases; bases outside gene matches: 7. The CDR3 spells CASSSKTGVYEQYF. CDR3 nucleotides: TGTGCCAGCAGTTCCAAAACAGGGGTGTACGAGCAGTACTTC.

This chain links TRBV29-1 with TRBJ2-1; D is unclear. Germline V gene sequence: CDR1 SQVTM, CDR2 ANQGSEA. V lost 4 bases and J lost 4, with 5 bases in between. The CDR3 has 11 amino acids. DNA for the CDR3: TGCAGCGTTGGACTTTACAATGAGCAGTTCTTC. Protein sequence: CSVGLYNEQFF.

The CDR3 coding sequence is TGTGCCTGGAGAGGCCGGGGGGGGCTAGGTTATGGCTACACCTTC. It translates to CAWRGRGGLGYGYTF. The chain combines TRBV30 with TRBJ1-2; D is perhaps TRBD1 (6 bases). The CDR3 length is 15 residues. V was trimmed by 3 bases and J by 5 bases, leaving 19 bases between them. CDR1 and CDR2 (germline): GTSNPN, SVGIG (reference sequence).

In nucleotides, the CDR3 is TGTGCCAGCTTCCGGGGTATCAATGAGCAGTTCTTC. Translating gives CASFRGINEQFF. V usage is TRBV2 and J usage is TRBJ2-1; maybe TRBD2 (5 bases). The CDR3 is made up of 12 amino acids. Deletions cut 8 bases from V and 6 bases from J, with 11 bases between. In germline, CDR1 is SNHLY, CDR2 FYNNEI.

The V call is TRBV9, the J call TRBJ2-5, with TRBD2 identical over 12 bases. Trimming cost V 0 bases and J 4 bases; bases outside gene matches: 7. Germline CDR1 is SGDLS and CDR2 is YYNGEE. This CDR3 spans 17 amino acids. The CDR3 loop is CASSVAPSGGAAETQYF. The CDR3 bases are TGTGCCAGCAGCGTAGCCCCTAGCGGGGGGGCCGCAGAGACCCAGTACTTC. The full variable domain, in which reference TRBV9 and TRBJ2-5 provide the parts outside the CDR3, is DSGVTQTPKHLITATGQRVTLRCSPRSGDLSVYWYQQSLDQGLQFLIQYYNGEERAKGNILERFSAQQFPDLHSELNLSSLELGDSALYFCASSVAPSGGAAETQYFGPGTRLLVL.